One sample yielded the 9 T cell receptor beta chains listed below, sequenced in a study of beta chain features in type 1 diabetes. These receptors lack a known antigen. Investigators reverse transcribed all isolated RNA, so they sequenced expressed TCRB transcripts. Here immunoSEQ multiplex PCR was the method, and the copy in TCRdb shows in-frame clones only, minus some. The repertoire holds roughly 730,000 clones, with 13% as singletons. Broader study findings: Across all four CD4+ subsets, people with type 1 diabetes showed modestly shorter TCRB CDR3s.

Specimen: naive CD4+ T cells from blood. These receptors were taken from a man aged 18-30 years with type 1 diabetes.

There are a few counts of this clone. This rearrangement joins TRBV7-2 to TRBJ1-6; no clear D. CDR1 SGHTA and CDR2 FQGNSA come from the germline V gene. The V end was cut by 0 bases, the J end by 0 bases, with 12 bases between. The CDR3 is made up of 18 amino acids. CDR3 amino acids: CASSLAVTVSSYNSPLHF. The CDR3 region has the DNA TGTGCCAGCAGCTTAGCGGTGACTGTGAGCTCCTATAATTCACCCCTCCACTTT.

The J gene is TRBJ1-4, the V gene TRBV30, with D possibly TRBD1 on 5 matching bases. Trimming removed 2 bases from V and 4 bases from J, with 8 bases in between. CDR1 and CDR2 (germline): GTSNPN, SVGIG (reference sequence). The length of the CDR3 is 13 residues. This CDR3 is CAWSSGFNEKLFF. DNA of the CDR3: TGTGCCTGGAGTTCAGGGTTTAATGAAAAACTGTTTTTT.

This clone turned up a few times. This rearrangement joins TRBV18 to TRBJ1-6; possibly TRBD1 for D (6 bases). Germline V CDR1 and CDR2: KGHSH, LQKENI. This CDR3 has 14 residues. V was clipped by 5 bases and J by 7 bases, with 12 bases between them. The CDR3 loop reads CASSIWTENSPLHF. Written as DNA, the CDR3 is TGTGCCAGCTCAATATGGACAGAGAATTCACCCCTCCACTTT.

J is TRBJ2-1 and V is TRBV6-5; 8 bases map to TRBD1. Germline CDR1 is MNHEY and CDR2 is SVGAGI. V was clipped by 6 bases and J by 1 base; unmatched bases: 5. The length of the CDR3 is 15 residues. The CDR3 loop reads CASRTTGVSYNEQFF. CDR3 bases: TGTGCCAGCAGAACGACAGGGGTGTCCTACAATGAGCAGTTCTTC.

Only a few counts were recorded for this clone. The V gene is TRBV18, the J gene TRBJ1-3, with unresolved D. This CDR3 is built from 14 residues. Trimming stripped 4 bases from V and 3 bases from J, with 10 bases between. CDR1 and CDR2 from the germline V gene are KGHSH and LQKENI. CDR3: CASSQRSGGNTIYF. For the CDR3, the DNA is TGTGCCAGCTCACAACGATCGGGTGGAAACACCATATATTTT.

The chain employs TRBV19 and TRBJ2-5; the match to TRBD1 covers 9 bases. The CDR3 has 15 amino acids. Germline CDR1 and CDR2: LNHDA and SQIVND (reference sequence). V shed 3 bases and J 4 bases; nucleotides not matched to a gene: 6. This chain's CDR3 is CASSMGSTGGETQYF. CDR3 nucleotide sequence: TGTGCCAGTAGTATGGGCTCGACAGGGGGAGAGACCCAGTACTTC.

J is TRBJ2-3 and V is TRBV6-5; 10 bases are shared with TRBD2. The V segment lost 2 bases and the J segment 1 base; nucleotides outside the gene matches: 0. There are 15 residues in the CDR3. Per the germline V gene, CDR1 is MNHEY and CDR2 is SVGAGI. The CDR3 region has the DNA TGTGCCAGCAGTTACGGGACTAGCGGCACAGATACGCAGTATTTT. Its translation: CASSYGTSGTDTQYF.

This clone was counted between two and nine times. The chain employs TRBV7-9 and TRBJ2-5; 8 nucleotides match TRBD1. This CDR3 comprises 14 residues. The V gene end was trimmed by 5 bases and the J gene end by 5 bases; junction bases not matched to a gene: 7. Germline CDR1 SEHNR, CDR2 FQNEAQ (reference sequence). The CDR3 nucleotides read TGTGCCAGCAGCCCCGGACAGGGAGGCGAGACCCAGTACTTC. Its translation is CASSPGQGGETQYF.

The chain couples TRBV28 to TRBJ1-5, with D possibly TRBD1 on 5 matching bases. This CDR3 is built from 14 residues. Germline loops: CDR1 MDHEN, CDR2 SYDVKM. V lost 10 bases, J lost 6 bases, and 19 bases lay in between. The CDR3 spells CATNYAGGTQPQHF. DNA for the CDR3: TGTGCCACAAACTACGCGGGCGGGACTCAGCCCCAGCATTTT. Variable domain in full (rest from reference TRBV28 and TRBJ1-5): DVKVTQSSRYLVKRTGEKVFLECVQDMDHENMFWYRQDPGLGLRLIYFSYDVKMKEKGDIPEGYSVSREKKERFSLILESASTNQTSMYLCATNYAGGTQPQHFGDGTRLSIL.